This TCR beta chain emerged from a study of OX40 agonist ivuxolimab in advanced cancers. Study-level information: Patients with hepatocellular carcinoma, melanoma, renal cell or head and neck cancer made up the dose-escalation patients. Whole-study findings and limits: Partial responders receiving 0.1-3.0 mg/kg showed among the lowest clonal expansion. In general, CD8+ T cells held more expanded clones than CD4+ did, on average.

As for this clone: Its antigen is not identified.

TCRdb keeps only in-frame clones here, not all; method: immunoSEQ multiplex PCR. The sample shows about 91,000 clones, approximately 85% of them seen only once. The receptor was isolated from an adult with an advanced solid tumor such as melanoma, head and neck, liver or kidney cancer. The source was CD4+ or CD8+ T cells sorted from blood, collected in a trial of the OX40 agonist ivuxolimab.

The CDR3: CASSLWGQGSTDTQYF. Written as DNA, the CDR3 is TGCGCCAGCAGCTTGTGGGGACAGGGATCAACAGATACGCAGTATTTT. The V and J genes are TRBV5-1 and TRBJ2-3, with TRBD1 identical over 9 bases. Germline V CDR1 and CDR2: SGHRS, YFSETQ. This CDR3 contains 16 residues. The V and J ends lost 1 base and 3 bases, in that order; junction bases with no gene match: 6.